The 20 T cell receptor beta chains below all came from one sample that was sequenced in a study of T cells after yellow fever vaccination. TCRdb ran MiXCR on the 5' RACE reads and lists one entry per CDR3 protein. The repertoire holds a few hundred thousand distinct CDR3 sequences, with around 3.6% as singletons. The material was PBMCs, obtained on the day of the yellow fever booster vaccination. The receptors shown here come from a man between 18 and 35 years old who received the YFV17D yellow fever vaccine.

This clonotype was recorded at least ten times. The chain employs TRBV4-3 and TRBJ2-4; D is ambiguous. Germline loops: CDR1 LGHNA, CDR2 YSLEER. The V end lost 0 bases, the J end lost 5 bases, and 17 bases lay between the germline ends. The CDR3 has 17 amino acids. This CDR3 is CASSQDLGSPAQNIQYF. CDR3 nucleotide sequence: TGCGCCAGCAGCCAAGATTTGGGTTCGCCTGCGCAAAACATTCAGTACTTC.

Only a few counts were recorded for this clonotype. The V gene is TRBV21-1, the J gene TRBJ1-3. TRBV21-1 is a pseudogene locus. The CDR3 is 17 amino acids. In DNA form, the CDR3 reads TGTGCCAGCAGCAATCAGATCGGTGCAGTCTCTGGAAACACCATATATTTT. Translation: CASSNQIGAVSGNTIYF.

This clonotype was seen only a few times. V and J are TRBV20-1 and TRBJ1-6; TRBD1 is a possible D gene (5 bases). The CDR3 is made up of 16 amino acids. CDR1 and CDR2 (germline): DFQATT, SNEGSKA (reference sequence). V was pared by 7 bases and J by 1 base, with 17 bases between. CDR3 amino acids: CSVPSGPGSYNSPLHF. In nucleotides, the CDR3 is TGCAGTGTCCCCTCGGGACCAGGATCCTATAATTCACCCCTCCACTTT.

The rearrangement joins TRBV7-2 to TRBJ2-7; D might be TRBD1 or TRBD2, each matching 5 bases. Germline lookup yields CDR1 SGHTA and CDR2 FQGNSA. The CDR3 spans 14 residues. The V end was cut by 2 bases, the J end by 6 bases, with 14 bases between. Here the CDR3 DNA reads TGTGCCAGCAGCTTATTTTACTCTGGGGGCGAGCAGTACTTC. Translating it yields CASSLFYSGGEQYF.

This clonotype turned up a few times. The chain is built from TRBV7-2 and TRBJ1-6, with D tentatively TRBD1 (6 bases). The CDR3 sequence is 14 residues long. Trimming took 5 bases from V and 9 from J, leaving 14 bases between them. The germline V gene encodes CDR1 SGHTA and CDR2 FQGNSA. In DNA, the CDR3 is TGTGCCAGCAGCAAAGGACGGGGGGCTTCACCCCTCCACTTT. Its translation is CASSKGRGASPLHF.

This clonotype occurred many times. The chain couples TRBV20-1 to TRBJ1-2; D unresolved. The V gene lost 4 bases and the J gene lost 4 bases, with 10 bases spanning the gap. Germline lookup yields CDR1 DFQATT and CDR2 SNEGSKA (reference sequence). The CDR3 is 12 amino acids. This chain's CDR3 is CSATLQAYGYTF. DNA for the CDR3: TGCAGTGCTACCTTACAAGCCTATGGCTACACCTTC.

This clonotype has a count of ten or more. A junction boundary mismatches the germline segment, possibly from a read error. The CDR3 sequence: CASSYGPVGGEQFF. The CDR3 nucleotides are TGTGCTAGCAGCTACGGACCCGTTGGGGGTGAGCAGTTCTTC. This chain links TRBV7-7 with TRBJ2-1; either TRBD1 or TRBD2 may supply D (5 bases each). The CDR3 runs 14 residues. In germline, CDR1 is SSHAT, CDR2 FNYEAQ (reference sequence).

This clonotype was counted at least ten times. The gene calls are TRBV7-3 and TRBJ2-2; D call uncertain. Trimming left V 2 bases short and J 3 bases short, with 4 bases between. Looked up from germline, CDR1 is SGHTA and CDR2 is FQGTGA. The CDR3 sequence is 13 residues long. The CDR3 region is CASSLDDTGELFF. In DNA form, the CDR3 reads TGTGCCAGCAGCTTAGATGACACCGGGGAGCTGTTTTTT.

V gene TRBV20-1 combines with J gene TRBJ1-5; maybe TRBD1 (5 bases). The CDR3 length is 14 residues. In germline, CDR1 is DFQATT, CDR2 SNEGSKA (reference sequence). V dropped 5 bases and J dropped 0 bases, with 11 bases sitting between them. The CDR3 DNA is TGCAGTGCTCACGACAGATATAGCAATCAGCCCCAGCATTTT. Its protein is CSAHDRYSNQPQHF.

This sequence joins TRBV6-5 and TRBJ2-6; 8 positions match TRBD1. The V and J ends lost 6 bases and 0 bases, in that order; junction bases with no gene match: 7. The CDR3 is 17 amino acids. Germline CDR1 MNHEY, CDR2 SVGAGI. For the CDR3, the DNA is TGTGCCAGCAGAGGGGACAGGCCTACCTCTGGGGCCAACGTCCTGACTTTC. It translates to CASRGDRPTSGANVLTF.

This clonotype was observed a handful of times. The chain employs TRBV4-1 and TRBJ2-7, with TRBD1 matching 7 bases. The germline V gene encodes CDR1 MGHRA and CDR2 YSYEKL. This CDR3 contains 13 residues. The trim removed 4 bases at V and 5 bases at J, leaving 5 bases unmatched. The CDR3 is CASSPYRGNEQYF. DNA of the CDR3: TGCGCCAGCAGCCCTTACAGGGGAAACGAGCAGTACTTC.

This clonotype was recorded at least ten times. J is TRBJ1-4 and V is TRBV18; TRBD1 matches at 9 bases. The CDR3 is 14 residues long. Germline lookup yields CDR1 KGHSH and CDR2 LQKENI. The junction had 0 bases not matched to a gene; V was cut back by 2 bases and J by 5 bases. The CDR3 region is CASSPGTGNEKLFF. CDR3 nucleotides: TGTGCCAGCTCACCAGGGACAGGGAATGAAAAACTGTTTTTT.

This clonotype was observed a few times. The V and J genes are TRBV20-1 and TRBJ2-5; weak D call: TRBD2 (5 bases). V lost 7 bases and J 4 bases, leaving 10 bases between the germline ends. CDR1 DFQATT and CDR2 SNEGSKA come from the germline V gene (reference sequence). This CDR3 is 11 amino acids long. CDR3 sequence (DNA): TGCAGTGTAGGAGGAGCAGAGACCCAGTACTTC. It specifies CSVGGAETQYF.

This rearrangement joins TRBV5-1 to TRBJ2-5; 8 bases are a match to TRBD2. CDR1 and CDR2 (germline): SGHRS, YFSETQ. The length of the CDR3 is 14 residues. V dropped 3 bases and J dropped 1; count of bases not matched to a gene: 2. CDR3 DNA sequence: TGCGCCAGCAGCTCGACTAGCGTCCAAGAGACCCAGTACTTC. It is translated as CASSSTSVQETQYF.

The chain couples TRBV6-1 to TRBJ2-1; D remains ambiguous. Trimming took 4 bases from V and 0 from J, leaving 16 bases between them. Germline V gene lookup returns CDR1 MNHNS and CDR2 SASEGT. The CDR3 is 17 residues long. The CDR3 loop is CASSVAIMGISYNEQFF. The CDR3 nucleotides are TGTGCCAGCAGTGTAGCTATCATGGGGATCTCCTACAATGAGCAGTTCTTC.

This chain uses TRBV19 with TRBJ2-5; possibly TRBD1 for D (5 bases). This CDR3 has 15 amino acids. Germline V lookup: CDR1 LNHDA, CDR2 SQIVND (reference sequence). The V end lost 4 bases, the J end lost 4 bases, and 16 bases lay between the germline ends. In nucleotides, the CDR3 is TGTGCCAGTAGTAAGAGTACAGGCGGTCGAGAGACCCAGTACTTC. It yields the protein CASSKSTGGRETQYF. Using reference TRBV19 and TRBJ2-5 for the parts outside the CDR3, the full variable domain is DGGITQSPKYLFRKEGQNVTLSCEQNLNHDAMYWYRQDPGQGLRLIYYSQIVNDFQKGDIAEGYSVSREKKESFPLTVTSAQKNPTAFYLCASSKSTGGRETQYFGPGTRLLVL.

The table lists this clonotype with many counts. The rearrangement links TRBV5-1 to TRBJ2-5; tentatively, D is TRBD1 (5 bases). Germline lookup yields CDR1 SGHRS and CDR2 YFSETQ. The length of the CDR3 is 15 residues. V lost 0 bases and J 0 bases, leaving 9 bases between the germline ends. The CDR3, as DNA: TGCGCCAGCAGCTTGGGAGCGACAGACCAAGAGACCCAGTACTTC. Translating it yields CASSLGATDQETQYF.

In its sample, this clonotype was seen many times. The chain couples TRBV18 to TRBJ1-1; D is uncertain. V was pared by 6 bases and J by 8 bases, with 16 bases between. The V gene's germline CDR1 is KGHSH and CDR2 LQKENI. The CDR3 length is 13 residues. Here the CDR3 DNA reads TGTGCCAGCTCCCGGATCAATAGCGGAGAAGCTTTCTTT. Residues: CASSRINSGEAFF.

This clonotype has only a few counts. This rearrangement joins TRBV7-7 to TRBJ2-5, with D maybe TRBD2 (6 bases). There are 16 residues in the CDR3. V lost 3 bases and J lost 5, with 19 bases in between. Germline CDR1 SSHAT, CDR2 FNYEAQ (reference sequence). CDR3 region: CASSLTSSPDGETQYF. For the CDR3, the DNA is TGTGCCAGCAGCTTGACTAGTTCCCCGGATGGCGAGACCCAGTACTTC.

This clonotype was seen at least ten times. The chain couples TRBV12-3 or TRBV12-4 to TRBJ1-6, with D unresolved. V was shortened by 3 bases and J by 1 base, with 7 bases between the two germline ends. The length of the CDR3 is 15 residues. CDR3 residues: CASSLSGSYNSPLHF. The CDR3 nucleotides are TGTGCCAGCAGTTTGTCCGGATCCTATAATTCACCCCTCCACTTT.